The 15 T cell receptor beta chains below were found in one sample sequenced in a study of blood T cell repertoires in COVID-19 (TCRdb year 2020). Receptor libraries were prepared by the immunoSEQ multiplex PCR assay. Sourced from immuneACCESS, this table was stored by TCRdb with only in-frame sequences that have V and J called. A share of the clones is absent; for the studies checked, an unresolved V gene accounts for under half, and the remainder has no known explanation. Within this sample are approximately 280,000 clones, with around 88% of them counted one time only. The leading ten clones occupy about 4.6% of the sample. The sample consisted of peripheral blood. These receptor sequences come from a man aged 35 to 55 with acute or convalescent COVID-19.

The rearrangement joins TRBV5-1 to TRBJ1-2; 10 nucleotides match TRBD1. The V gene end was trimmed by 0 bases and the J gene end by 10 bases; junction bases not matched to a gene: 9. Germline values: CDR1 SGHRS, CDR2 YFSETQ. This CDR3 spans 15 amino acids. The CDR3 loop is CASSLAGTGDQSYTF. The CDR3 bases are TGCGCCAGCAGCTTGGCGGGGACAGGGGACCAATCCTACACCTTC.

The rearrangement joins TRBV30 to TRBJ1-2; D is unclear. V lost 3 bases to trimming and J lost 7 bases, with 21 bases between them. This CDR3 is built from 15 residues. The germline V gene encodes CDR1 GTSNPN and CDR2 SVGIG (reference sequence). CDR3 bases: TGTGCCTGGAGACCCTCCTTCGACATGTACGGTGGCTACACCTTC. Amino acid sequence: CAWRPSFDMYGGYTF.

The rearrangement uses TRBV28 and TRBJ1-2; no reliable D call. The CDR3 contains 13 residues. Germline V CDR1 and CDR2: MDHEN, SYDVKM. Trimming took off 5 bases at V and 4 bases at J, with 11 bases between the two ends. The CDR3: CASSPQIGYGYTF. The CDR3, as DNA: TGTGCCAGCAGTCCACAGATTGGCTATGGCTACACCTTC.

The chain employs TRBV12-5 and TRBJ2-3; D unclear. The length of the CDR3 is 13 residues. Between the trimmed V and J ends, which lost 6 bases and 4 bases, there was a span of 11 bases. The germline V gene encodes CDR1 LGHNT and CDR2 FRNRAP. This CDR3 is CASGPRDADTQYF. CDR3 nucleotide sequence: TGTGCTAGTGGCCCCCGCGATGCAGATACGCAGTATTTT.

This clone was observed once. The chain employs TRBV7-6 and TRBJ2-1; 8 bases are a match to TRBD1. V shed 5 bases and J 4 bases; nucleotides not matched to a gene: 16. This CDR3 region has 18 residues. CDR1 and CDR2 from the germline V gene are SGHVS and FNYEAQ. In DNA, the CDR3 is TGTGCCAGCAGCCCAACAGGGGGTTGGGGCGCGATATACAATGAGCAGTTCTTC. This encodes CASSPTGGWGAIYNEQFF.

The chain combines TRBV19 with TRBJ1-2; 9 bases line up with TRBD1. The V segment lost 7 bases and the J segment 8 bases; nucleotides outside the gene matches: 2. The CDR3 loop spans 11 amino acids. Germline-derived CDR1 and CDR2 are LNHDA and SQIVND (reference sequence). CDR3 in DNA: TGTGCCAGTAACAGGGGGCGCGGCTACACCTTC. Translating gives CASNRGRGYTF.

The chain recombines TRBV15 with TRBJ1-2; a weak D match, TRBD1 (6 bases). CDR3 length: 13 amino acids. Germline V CDR1 and CDR2: LNHNV, YYDKDF (reference sequence). Deletions cut 5 bases from V and 2 bases from J, with 9 bases between. In nucleotides, the CDR3 is TGTGCCACCAGCCCTGACAGGAACTATGGCTACACCTTC. Translated: CATSPDRNYGYTF.

The chain joins TRBV2 to TRBJ1-2; TRBD1 agrees at 7 bases. This CDR3 is 14 amino acids long. The trim removed 3 bases at V and 8 bases at J, leaving 9 bases unmatched. The germline V gene has CDR1 SNHLY and CDR2 FYNNEI. CDR3 sequence (DNA): TGTGCCAGCAGTGACGGACAGGCCCAATGGGGCTACACCTTC. Amino acids: CASSDGQAQWGYTF.

This chain links TRBV3-1 (or the pseudogene TRBV3-2) with TRBJ1-2; no clear D. This CDR3 is built from 14 residues. Germline V gene lookup returns CDR1 LGHDT and CDR2 YNNKEL (reference sequence). Trimming removed 6 bases at V and 7 bases at J, with 18 bases between. The CDR3 DNA reads as TGTGCCAGCAGTCCCAACGAGGGTGTGGGTGGCTACACCTTC. This sequence encodes CASSPNEGVGGYTF.

This clone was counted a single time. This chain connects TRBV6-5 to TRBJ2-3; perhaps TRBD1 as D (5 bases). Germline assignment: CDR1 MNHEY and CDR2 SVGAGI. The CDR3 runs 15 residues. The V and J ends lost 5 bases and 2 bases respectively, with 14 bases between them. CDR3 loop: CASSRQPAYTDTQYF. The CDR3 DNA is TGTGCCAGCAGTCGACAGCCTGCATACACAGATACGCAGTATTTT.

This clone was recorded only once. The rearrangement links TRBV30 to TRBJ2-7; D is possibly TRBD1 (5 bases). CDR3 length equals 12 residues. The germline V gene encodes CDR1 GTSNPN and CDR2 SVGIG (reference sequence). Trimming pared 3 bases from V and 3 bases from J, leaving 9 bases between. The CDR3 region has the DNA TGTGCCTGGAGCCGCGACAGCTACGAGCAGTACTTC. Its translation: CAWSRDSYEQYF.

The chain uses TRBV19 and TRBJ1-1; D is uncertain. The germline gives CDR1 LNHDA, CDR2 SQIVND (reference sequence). The CDR3 extends over 13 amino acids. Trimming pared 7 bases from V and 5 bases from J, leaving 14 bases between. In DNA form, the CDR3 reads TGTGCCAGTAACGGGGTTTCGGGAACTGAAGCTTTCTTT. This translates into CASNGVSGTEAFF.

The chain employs TRBV12-5 and TRBJ2-3; D may be TRBD1 (5 bases). The CDR3 length is 16 residues. V dropped 1 base and J dropped 0 bases, with 11 bases sitting between them. Germline assignment: CDR1 LGHNT and CDR2 FRNRAP. CDR3 in amino acids: CASGLGQTTSTDTQYF. The CDR3 coding sequence is TGTGCTAGTGGTTTGGGACAGACAACTAGCACAGATACGCAGTATTTT.

The chain combines TRBV18 with TRBJ1-2, with 7 bases aligning to TRBD1. CDR3 length: 13 amino acids. Germline CDR1 is KGHSH and CDR2 is LQKENI. Trimming removed 4 bases from V and 7 bases from J; junction bases left unmatched: 6. In DNA form, the CDR3 reads TGTGCCAGCTCACATGACAGGGATAGTGGCTACACCTTC. Encoded protein: CASSHDRDSGYTF.

The chain has TRBV5-6 and TRBJ1-3, with a weak D call TRBD1 (5 bases). In germline, CDR1 is SGHDT, CDR2 YYEEEE. The CDR3 has 16 amino acids. V was cut by 4 bases and J by 1 base, with 15 bases left in between. The CDR3 here is CASSPNGGGSGNTIYF. In DNA form, the CDR3 reads TGTGCCAGCAGCCCCAACGGGGGAGGATCTGGAAACACCATATATTTT.